The clone carrying this TCR beta chain was detected many times. What it recognizes is unknown. This CDR3 region has 17 residues. Germline-derived CDR1 and CDR2 are SGDLS and YYNGEE. V trimming: 1 base; J trimming: 3 bases; junction bases outside the gene matches: 12. The data derive from a study of Graves' ophthalmopathy and Graves' hyperthyroidism. Study-wide findings and caveats: Forecasting of ophthalmopathy progression by the model achieved approximately 70% sensitivity and roughly 75% specificity.

RNA transcripts served as template for amplifying TCR beta CDR3 sequences. First-round RT-PCR with HTBI primers preceded a second-round multiplex PCR. TCRdb re-called the multiplex PCR reads with MiXCR, one entry per CDR3 protein. The sample contains over 450,000 distinct CDR3 sequences, about 15% of which appear only once. The origin of this receptor is a woman aged 25 to 39 with Graves' ophthalmopathy. The sequenced material came from blood. The chain joins TRBV9 to TRBJ2-7, with 8 bases matching TRBD2. The CDR3 DNA reads TGTGCCAGCAGCGTAAGACCCTCAGCGGGGGTCAGCTACGAGCAGTACTTC. Translation: CASSVRPSAGVSYEQYF.